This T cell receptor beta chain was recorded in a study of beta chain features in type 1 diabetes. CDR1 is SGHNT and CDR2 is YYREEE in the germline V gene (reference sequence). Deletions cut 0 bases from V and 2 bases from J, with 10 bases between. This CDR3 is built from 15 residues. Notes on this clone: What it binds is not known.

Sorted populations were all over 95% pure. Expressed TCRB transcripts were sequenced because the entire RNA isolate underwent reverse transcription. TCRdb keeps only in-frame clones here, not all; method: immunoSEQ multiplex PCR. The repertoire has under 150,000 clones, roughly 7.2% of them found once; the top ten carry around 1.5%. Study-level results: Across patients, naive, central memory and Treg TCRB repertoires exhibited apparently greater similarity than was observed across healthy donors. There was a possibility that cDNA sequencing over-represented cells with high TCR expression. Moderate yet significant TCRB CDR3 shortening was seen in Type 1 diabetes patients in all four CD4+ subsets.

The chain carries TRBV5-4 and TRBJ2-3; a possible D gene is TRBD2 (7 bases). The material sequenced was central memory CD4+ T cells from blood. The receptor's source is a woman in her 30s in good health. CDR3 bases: TGTGCCAGCAGCTTGGAACGGGGGGCCACAGATACGCAGTATTTT. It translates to CASSLERGATDTQYF.